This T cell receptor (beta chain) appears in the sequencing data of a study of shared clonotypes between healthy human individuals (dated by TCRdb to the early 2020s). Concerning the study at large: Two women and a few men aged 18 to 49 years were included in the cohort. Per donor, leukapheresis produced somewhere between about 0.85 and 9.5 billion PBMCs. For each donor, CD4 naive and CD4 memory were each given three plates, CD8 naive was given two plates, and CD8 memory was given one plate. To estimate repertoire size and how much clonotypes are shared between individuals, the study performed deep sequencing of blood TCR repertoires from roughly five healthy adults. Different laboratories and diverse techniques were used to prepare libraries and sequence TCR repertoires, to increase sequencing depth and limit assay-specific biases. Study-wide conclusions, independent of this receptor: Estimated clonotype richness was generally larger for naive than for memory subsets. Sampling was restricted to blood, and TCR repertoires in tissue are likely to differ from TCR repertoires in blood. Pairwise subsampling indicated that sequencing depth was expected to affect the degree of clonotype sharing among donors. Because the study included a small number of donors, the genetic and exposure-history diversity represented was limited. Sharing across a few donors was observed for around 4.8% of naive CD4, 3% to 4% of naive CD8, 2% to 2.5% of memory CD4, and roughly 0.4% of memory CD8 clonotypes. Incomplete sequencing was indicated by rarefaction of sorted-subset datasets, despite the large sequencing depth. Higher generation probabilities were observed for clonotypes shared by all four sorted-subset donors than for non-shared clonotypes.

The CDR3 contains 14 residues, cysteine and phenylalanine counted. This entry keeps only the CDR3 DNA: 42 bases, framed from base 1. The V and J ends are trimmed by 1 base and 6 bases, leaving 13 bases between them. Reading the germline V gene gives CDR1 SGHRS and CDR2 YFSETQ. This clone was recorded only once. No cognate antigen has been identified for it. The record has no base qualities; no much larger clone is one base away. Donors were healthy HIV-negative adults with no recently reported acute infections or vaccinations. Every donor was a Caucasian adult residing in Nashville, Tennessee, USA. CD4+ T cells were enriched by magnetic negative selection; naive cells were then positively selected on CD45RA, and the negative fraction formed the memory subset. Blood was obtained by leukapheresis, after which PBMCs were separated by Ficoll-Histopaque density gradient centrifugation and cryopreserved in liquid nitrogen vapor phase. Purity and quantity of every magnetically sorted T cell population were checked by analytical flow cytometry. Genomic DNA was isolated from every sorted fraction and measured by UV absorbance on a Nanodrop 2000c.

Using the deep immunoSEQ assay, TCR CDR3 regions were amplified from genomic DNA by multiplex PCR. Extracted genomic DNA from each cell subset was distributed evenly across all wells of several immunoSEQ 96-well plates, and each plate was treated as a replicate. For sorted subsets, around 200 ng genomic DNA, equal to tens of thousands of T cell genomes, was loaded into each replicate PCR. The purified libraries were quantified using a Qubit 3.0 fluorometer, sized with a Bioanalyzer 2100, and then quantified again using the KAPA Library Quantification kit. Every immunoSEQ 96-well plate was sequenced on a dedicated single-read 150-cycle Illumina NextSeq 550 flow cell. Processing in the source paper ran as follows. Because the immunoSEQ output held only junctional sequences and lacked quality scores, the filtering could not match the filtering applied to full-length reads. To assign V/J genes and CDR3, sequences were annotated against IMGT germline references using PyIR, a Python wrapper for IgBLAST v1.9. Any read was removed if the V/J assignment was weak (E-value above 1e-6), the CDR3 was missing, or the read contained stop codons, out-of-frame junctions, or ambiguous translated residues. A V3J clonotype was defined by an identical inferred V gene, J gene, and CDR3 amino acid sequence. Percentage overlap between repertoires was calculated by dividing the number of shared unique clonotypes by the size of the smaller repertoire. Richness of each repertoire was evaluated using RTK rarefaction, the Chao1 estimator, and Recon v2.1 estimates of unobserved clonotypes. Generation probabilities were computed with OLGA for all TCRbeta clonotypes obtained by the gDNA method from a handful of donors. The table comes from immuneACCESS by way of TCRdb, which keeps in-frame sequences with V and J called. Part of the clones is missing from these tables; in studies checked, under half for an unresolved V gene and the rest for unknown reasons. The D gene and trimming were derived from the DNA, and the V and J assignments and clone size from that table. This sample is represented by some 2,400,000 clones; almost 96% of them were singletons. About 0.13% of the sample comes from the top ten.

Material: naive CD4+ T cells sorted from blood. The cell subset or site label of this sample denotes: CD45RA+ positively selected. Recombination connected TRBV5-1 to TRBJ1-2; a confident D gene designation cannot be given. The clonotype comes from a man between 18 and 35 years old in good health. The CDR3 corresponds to CASSLLVSFDGYTF. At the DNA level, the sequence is TGCGCCAGCAGCTTGTTGGTGAGCTTCGATGGCTACACCTTC.